This is a list of T cell receptor beta chains from one sample in a study of a mutant IDH1 vaccine in newly diagnosed glioma. The repertoire was sequenced with immunoSEQ multiplex PCR; TCRdb's copy has only in-frame clones and lacks some. Of over 45,000 clones detected, about 80% appear once; the ten largest clones hold 3% to 4%. These TCRs' antigens remain unknown. This specimen consisted of PBMCs, obtained from a glioma patient whose treatment included an IDH1 peptide vaccine. The receptors were gathered from a young man with glioma. Each CDR3 is given with its conserved first and last residue. The D gene is left open where the match is weak.

J | D | V | CDR3 | DNA
TRBJ2-2 | . | TRBV7-6 | CASSLGSSHTGELFF | TGTGCCAGCAGCTTGGGGTCAAGCCACACCGGGGAGCTGTTTTTT
TRBJ2-7 | . | TRBV6-1 | CASSEDDMKKLVLSYEQYF | TGTGCCAGCAGTGAAGACGACATGAAGAAGTTGGTTCTATCCTACGAGCAGTACTTC
TRBJ2-5 | . | TRBV19 | CASSSQGTQYF | TGTGCCAGTAGTAGTCAAGGGACCCAGTACTTC
TRBJ1-5 | TRBD1 | TRBV2 | CASSPGRGHRPQHF | TGTGCCAGCAGTCCAGGCAGGGGGCATCGGCCCCAGCATTTT
TRBJ1-1 | TRBD1 | TRBV5-4 | CASSWTGGLNTEAFF | TGTGCCAGCAGCTGGACAGGGGGCCTGAACACTGAAGCTTTCTTT
TRBJ2-1 | TRBD1 | TRBV9 | CASSGAGTGLYNEQFF | TGTGCCAGCAGCGGGGCCGGGACAGGGTTATACAATGAGCAGTTCTTC
TRBJ2-3 | TRBD1 | TRBV6-5 | CASSYGTGHTDTQYF | TGTGCCAGCAGTTACGGGACAGGGCACACAGATACGCAGTATTTT
TRBJ1-3 | . | TRBV7-8 | CASSSRYWDRRNSGNTIYF | TGTGCCAGCAGCTCCCGTTACTGGGACCGGAGGAACTCTGGAAACACCATATATTTT
TRBJ2-3 | . | TRBV5-1 | CASNLIPGISTDTQYF | TGCGCCAGCAACCTCATTCCCGGGATTAGCACAGATACGCAGTATTTT
TRBJ1-1 | TRBD1 | TRBV9 | CASSVQGAHTEAFF | TGTGCCAGCAGCGTGCAGGGGGCGCACACTGAAGCTTTCTTT
TRBJ1-1 | TRBD1 | TRBV11-3 | CASSPGQKNTEAFF | TGTGCCAGCAGCCCGGGACAGAAGAACACTGAAGCTTTCTTT